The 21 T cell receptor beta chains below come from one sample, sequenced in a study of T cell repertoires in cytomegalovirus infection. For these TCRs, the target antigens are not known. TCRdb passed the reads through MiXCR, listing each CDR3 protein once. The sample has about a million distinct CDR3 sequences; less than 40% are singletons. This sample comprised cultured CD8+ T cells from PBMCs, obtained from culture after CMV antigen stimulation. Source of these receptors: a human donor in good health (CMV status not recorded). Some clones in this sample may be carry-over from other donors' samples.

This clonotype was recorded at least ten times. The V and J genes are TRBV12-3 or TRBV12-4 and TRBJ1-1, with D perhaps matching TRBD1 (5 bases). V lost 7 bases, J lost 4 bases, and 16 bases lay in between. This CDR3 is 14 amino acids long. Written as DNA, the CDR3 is TGTGCCAGCACTGTTGGGGGGGTCGGCACTGAAGCTTTCTTT. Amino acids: CASTVGGVGTEAFF.

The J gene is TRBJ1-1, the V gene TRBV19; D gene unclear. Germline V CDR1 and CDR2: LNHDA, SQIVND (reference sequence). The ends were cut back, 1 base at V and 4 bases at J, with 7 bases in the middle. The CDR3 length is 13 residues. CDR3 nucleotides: TGTGCCAGTAGTATAGGTCCCCTCACTGAAGCTTTCTTT. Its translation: CASSIGPLTEAFF.

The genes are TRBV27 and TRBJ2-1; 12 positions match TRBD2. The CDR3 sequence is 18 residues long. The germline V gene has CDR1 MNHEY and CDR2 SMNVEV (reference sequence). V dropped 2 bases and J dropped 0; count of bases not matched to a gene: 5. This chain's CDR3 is CASSLPLLAGGSYNEQFF. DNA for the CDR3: TGTGCCAGCAGTTTACCCCTACTAGCGGGGGGCTCCTACAATGAGCAGTTCTTC.

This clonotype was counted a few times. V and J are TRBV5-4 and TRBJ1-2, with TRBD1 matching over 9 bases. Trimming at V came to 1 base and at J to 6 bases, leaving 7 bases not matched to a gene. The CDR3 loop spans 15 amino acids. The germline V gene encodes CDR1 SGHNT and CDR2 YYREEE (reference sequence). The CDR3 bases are TGTGCCAGCAGCTTGTTTGGACAGGGGTTCGATGGCTACACCTTC. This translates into CASSLFGQGFDGYTF.

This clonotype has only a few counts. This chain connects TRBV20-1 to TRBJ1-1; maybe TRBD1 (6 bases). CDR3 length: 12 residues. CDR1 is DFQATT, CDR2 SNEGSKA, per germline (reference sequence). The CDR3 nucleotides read TGCAGGCCGACAGGTATGAACACTGAAGCTTTCTTT. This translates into CRPTGMNTEAFF.

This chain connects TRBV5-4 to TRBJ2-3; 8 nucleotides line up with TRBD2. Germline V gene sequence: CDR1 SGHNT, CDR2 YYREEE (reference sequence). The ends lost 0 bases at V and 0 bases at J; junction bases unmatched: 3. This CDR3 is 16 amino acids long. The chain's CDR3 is CASSLERGISTDTQYF. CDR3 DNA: TGTGCCAGCAGCTTGGAGCGGGGGATTAGCACAGATACGCAGTATTTT. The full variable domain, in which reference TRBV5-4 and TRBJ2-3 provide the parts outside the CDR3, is ETGVTQSPTHLIKTRGQQVTLRCSSQSGHNTVSWYQQALGQGPQFIFQYYREEENGRGNFPPRFSGLQFPNYSSELNVNALELDDSALYLCASSLERGISTDTQYFGPGTRLTVL.

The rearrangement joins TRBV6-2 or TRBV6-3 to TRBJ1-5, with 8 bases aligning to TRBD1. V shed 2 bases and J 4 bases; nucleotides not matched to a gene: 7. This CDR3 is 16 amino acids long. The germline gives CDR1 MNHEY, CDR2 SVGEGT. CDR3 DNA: TGTGCCAGCAGTTACCAGGGGGCGCTTGGTAATCAGCCCCAGCATTTT. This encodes CASSYQGALGNQPQHF.

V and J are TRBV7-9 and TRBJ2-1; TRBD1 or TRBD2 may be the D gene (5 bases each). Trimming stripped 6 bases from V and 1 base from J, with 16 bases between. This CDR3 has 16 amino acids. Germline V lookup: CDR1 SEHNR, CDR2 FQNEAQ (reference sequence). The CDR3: CASSPGALGSYNEQFF. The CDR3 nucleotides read TGTGCCAGCAGTCCCGGGGCGTTAGGGTCCTACAATGAGCAGTTCTTC.

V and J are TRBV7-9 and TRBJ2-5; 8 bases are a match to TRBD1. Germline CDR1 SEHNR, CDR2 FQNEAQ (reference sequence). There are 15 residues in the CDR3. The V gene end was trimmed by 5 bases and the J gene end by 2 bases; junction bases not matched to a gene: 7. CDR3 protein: CASSPPDRVQETQYF. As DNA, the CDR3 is TGTGCCAGCAGCCCCCCGGACAGGGTTCAAGAGACCCAGTACTTC.

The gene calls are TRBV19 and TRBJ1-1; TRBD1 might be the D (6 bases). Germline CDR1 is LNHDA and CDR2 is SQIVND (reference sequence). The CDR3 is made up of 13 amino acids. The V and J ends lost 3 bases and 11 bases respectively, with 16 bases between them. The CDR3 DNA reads TGTGCCAGTAGTATCCCAGGGGATCTGTCGGCTTTCTTT. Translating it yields CASSIPGDLSAFF.

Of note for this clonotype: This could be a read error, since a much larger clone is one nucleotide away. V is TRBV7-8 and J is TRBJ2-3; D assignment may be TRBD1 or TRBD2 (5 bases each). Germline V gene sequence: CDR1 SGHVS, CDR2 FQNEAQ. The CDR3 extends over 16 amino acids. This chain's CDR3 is CDSSPPAGDLVDTQYF. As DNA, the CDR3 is TGTGACAGCAGCCCCCCCGCCGGGGACCTAGTTGATACGCAGTATTTT.

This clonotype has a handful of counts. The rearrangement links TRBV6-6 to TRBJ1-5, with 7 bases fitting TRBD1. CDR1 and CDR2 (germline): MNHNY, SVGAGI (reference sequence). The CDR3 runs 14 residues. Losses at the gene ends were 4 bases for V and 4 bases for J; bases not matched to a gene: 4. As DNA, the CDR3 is TGTGCCAGCAGTTGGACAGGATTGAATCAGCCCCAGCATTTT. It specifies CASSWTGLNQPQHF.

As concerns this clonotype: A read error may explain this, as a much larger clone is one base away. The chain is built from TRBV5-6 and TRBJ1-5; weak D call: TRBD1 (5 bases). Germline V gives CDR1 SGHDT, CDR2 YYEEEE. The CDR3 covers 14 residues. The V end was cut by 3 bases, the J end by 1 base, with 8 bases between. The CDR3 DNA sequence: TGTGCCAGCAGCTCCAGGACAAGCAATCAGCCCCAGCATTTT. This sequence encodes CASSSRTSNQPQHF.

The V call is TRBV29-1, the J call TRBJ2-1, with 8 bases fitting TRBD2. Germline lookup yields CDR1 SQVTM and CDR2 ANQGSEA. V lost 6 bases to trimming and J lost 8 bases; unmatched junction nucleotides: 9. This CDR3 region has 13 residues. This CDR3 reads CSVPGLGEDEQFF. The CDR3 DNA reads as TGCAGCGTCCCGGGACTAGGAGAGGATGAGCAGTTCTTC.

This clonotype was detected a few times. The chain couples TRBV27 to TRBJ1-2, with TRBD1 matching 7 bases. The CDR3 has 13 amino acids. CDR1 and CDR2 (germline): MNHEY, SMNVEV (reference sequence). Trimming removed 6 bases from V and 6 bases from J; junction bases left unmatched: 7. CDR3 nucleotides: TGTGCCAGCAGCCCTGGGACAGTAAATGGCTACACCTTC. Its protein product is CASSPGTVNGYTF.

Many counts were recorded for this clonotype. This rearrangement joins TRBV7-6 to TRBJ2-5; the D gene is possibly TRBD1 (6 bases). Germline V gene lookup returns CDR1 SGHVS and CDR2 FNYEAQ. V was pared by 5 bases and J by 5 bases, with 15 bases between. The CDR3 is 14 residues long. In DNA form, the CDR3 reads TGTGCCAGCAGCCCTGGAGCTAGGGGGGAGACCCAGTACTTC. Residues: CASSPGARGETQYF.

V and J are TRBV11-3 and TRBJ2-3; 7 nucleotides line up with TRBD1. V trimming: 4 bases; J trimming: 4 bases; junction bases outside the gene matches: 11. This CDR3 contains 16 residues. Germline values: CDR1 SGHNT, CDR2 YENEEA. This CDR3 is CASSSGTVEGADTQYF. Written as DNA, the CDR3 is TGTGCCAGCAGCTCGGGGACAGTGGAAGGGGCAGATACGCAGTATTTT.

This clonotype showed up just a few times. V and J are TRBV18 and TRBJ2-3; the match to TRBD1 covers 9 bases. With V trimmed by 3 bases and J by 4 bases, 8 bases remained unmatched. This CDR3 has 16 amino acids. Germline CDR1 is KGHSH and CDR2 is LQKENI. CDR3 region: CASSPTGQGRPDTQYF. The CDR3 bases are TGTGCCAGCTCACCTACCGGACAGGGGAGACCAGATACGCAGTATTTT.

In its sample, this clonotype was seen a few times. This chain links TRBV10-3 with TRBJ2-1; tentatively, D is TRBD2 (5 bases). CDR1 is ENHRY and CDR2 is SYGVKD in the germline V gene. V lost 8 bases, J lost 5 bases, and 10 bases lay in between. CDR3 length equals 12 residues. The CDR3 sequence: CAIADGNNEQFF. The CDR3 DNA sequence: TGTGCCATCGCGGACGGGAACAATGAGCAGTTCTTC.

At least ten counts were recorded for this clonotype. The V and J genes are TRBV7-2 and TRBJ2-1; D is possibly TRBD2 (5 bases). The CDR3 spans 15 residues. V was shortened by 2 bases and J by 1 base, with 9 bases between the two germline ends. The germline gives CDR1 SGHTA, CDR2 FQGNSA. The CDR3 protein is CASSLPGWSYNEQFF. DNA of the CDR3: TGTGCCAGCAGCTTACCGGGGTGGTCCTACAATGAGCAGTTCTTC. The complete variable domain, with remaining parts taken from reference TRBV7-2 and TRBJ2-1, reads GAGVSQSPSNKVTEKGKDVELRCDPISGHTALYWYRQSLGQGLEFLIYFQGNSAPDKSGLPSDRFSAERTGGSVSTLTIQRTQQEDSAVYLCASSLPGWSYNEQFFGPGTRLTVL.

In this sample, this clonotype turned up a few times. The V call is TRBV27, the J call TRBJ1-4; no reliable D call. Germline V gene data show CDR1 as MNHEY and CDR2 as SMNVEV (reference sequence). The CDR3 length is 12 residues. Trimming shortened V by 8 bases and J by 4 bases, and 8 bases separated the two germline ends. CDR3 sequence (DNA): TGTGCCAGCGGACGGCTTAATGAAAAACTGTTTTTT. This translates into CASGRLNEKLFF.